This is a list of T cell receptor beta chains from one sample in a study of blood T cells in healthy people across ages. TCRdb independently ran MiXCR on the 5' RACE reads; one entry per CDR3 protein. This table holds around 710,000 distinct CDR3 sequences, 43% found once. Material: blood. Receptor source: a woman in her sixties or seventies in good health. Each CDR3 is given without its conserved first and last residue. Each record gives: V gene, J gene, clone size, CDR3 protein. The size of a clone is reported for some rows only, either as once, few or many, or as a class for expanded clones.

TRBV21-1	.	.	ASSPRGPRGSSPLHEQY
TRBV13	TRBJ2-7	.	ASSLTGTTWEQY
TRBV5-8	TRBJ1-5	.	ASSKQGNSNQPQH
TRBV29-1	TRBJ2-7	many	SVPGDSYEQY
TRBV5-1	TRBJ2-5	few	ASSSEKRQETQY
TRBV6-1	TRBJ2-7	.	ASTPSGGHSYEQY
TRBV2	TRBJ1-2	few	ASRATGNAGYT
TRBV2	TRBJ2-3	.	ASSDGTFLTQY
TRBV20-1	TRBJ2-1	.	SARARLTSGNSYNEQF
TRBV6-2/TRBV6-3	TRBJ2-7	.	ASGSGQGASYEQY
TRBV6-2/TRBV6-3	TRBJ2-5	many	ASSYPGEETQY